This T cell receptor beta chain was documented in a study of CD8+ T cells in alopecia areata. The study's findings and limits: Compared with mice, patients displayed less clear TCR sharing, possibly for HLA-related reasons. Normal skin contains resident alphabeta T cells, and these are also sequenced in scalp samples.

As the sequencing template, cDNA was produced by extracting RNA and reverse transcribing it. Data came from immunoSEQ multiplex PCR; TCRdb stores just in-frame clones and leaves some out. This table holds 220,000 or so clones, around three fifths found once. As regards this clone: Its antigen is undetermined.

This TCR derives from a human donor with alopecia areata. The sample consisted of CD4+ T cells sorted from blood, taken at week 0.

CDR3 sequence (DNA): TGTGCCAGTTCCCGCGGGCCAGGGACCTCCTACGAGCAGTACTTC. This translates into CASSRGPGTSYEQYF. V is TRBV19 and J is TRBJ2-7; D tentatively reads TRBD1 or TRBD2 (5 bases each). V lost 8 bases and J lost 0, with 17 bases in between. CDR1 LNHDA and CDR2 SQIVND come from the germline V gene (reference sequence). The CDR3 loop spans 15 amino acids.